These 13 T cell receptor beta chains were sequenced from one sample in a study of response to subunit inactivated influenza vaccine. TCRdb redid the calling of the RT-PCR reads with MiXCR, one entry per CDR3 protein. The data contain fewer than 650,000 distinct CDR3 sequences, about an eighth of them singletons. Sample: PBMCs from blood, taken about 6 weeks after vaccination. The source of these receptors is a man in his forties or fifties who received an inactivated influenza vaccine.

This clonotype was found many times. The CDR3, as DNA: TGTGCCACCAGTGATTTAGGGACAGGGCCCACCGGGGAGCTGTTTTTT. Protein sequence: CATSDLGTGPTGELFF. This sequence joins TRBV24-1 and TRBJ2-2; 9 bases match TRBD1. Germline loops: CDR1 KGHDR, CDR2 SFDVKD. This CDR3 spans 16 amino acids. The trim removed 1 base at V and 4 bases at J, leaving 3 bases unmatched.

The chain employs TRBV7-9 and TRBJ1-1; possibly TRBD1 for D (6 bases). This CDR3 comprises 15 residues. Germline assignment: CDR1 SEHNR and CDR2 FQNEAQ (reference sequence). The V gene lost 5 bases and the J gene lost 4 bases, with 17 bases spanning the gap. Here the CDR3 reads CASSARGARGTEAFF. The CDR3 nucleotides read TGTGCCAGCAGCGCACGGGGGGCGAGGGGCACTGAAGCTTTCTTT.

This clonotype occurred a few times. The chain is built from TRBV6-2 or TRBV6-3 and TRBJ2-1, with TRBD2 matching 7 bases. CDR3 length equals 12 residues. Germline CDR1 is MNHEY and CDR2 is SVGEGT. J lost 9 bases, V lost 6 bases, and 5 bases had no gene match. This CDR3 reads CASSTSVSEQFF. The DNA of the CDR3 is TGTGCCAGCAGCACTAGCGTGTCTGAGCAGTTCTTC.

V and J are TRBV4-3 and TRBJ2-1; 10 bases are shared with TRBD2. CDR1 and CDR2 (germline): LGHNA, YSLEER. The V gene end was trimmed by 4 bases and the J gene end by 11 bases; junction bases not matched to a gene: 11. This CDR3 region has 15 residues. CDR3 nucleotides: TGCGCCAGCAGCCCAACTCAAGCGGGAGGGGGGAAGCAGTTCTTC. This sequence encodes CASSPTQAGGGKQFF.

V is TRBV12-3 or TRBV12-4 and J is TRBJ1-1; 7 nucleotides match TRBD1. This CDR3 has 14 amino acids. Unmatched junction bases numbered 4, after V lost 3 bases and J lost 3 bases. The CDR3 reads CASSFTGVDTEAFF. CDR3 sequence (DNA): TGTGCCAGCAGTTTTACAGGGGTGGACACTGAAGCTTTCTTT.

This clonotype was counted ten times or more. The chain joins TRBV10-3 to TRBJ2-5; perhaps TRBD1 as D (6 bases). V was shortened by 6 bases and J by 4 bases, with 9 bases between the two germline ends. Germline loops: CDR1 ENHRY, CDR2 SYGVKD. The CDR3 runs to 12 residues. The CDR3 is CAIRDRRETQYF. CDR3 in DNA: TGTGCCATCAGGGACAGAAGAGAGACCCAGTACTTC.

This chain links TRBV2 with TRBJ2-3, with 10 bases aligning to TRBD2. Germline assignment: CDR1 SNHLY and CDR2 FYNNEI. Trimming took 6 bases from V and 4 from J; bases not matched to a gene: 4. CDR3 length: 14 residues. The CDR3 is CASRASGSPDTQYF. CDR3 coding DNA: TGTGCCAGCAGAGCTAGCGGGAGTCCAGATACGCAGTATTTT.

This clonotype was observed a few times. The chain joins TRBV5-1 to TRBJ2-1; D is ambiguous. The CDR3 covers 17 residues. V lost 0 bases and J 0 bases, leaving 13 bases between the germline ends. CDR1 is SGHRS, CDR2 YFSETQ, per germline. CDR3 nucleotide sequence: TGCGCCAGCAGCTTGGCCTCGGGCACCCTCTCCTACAATGAGCAGTTCTTC. Protein: CASSLASGTLSYNEQFF.

The rearrangement uses TRBV5-5 and TRBJ2-5; 9 bases match TRBD1. CDR1 and CDR2 (germline): SGHKS, YYEKEE (reference sequence). CDR3 size: 15 residues. Unmatched junction bases numbered 8, after V lost 3 bases and J lost 5 bases. The CDR3 nucleotides are TGTGCCAGCAGCTCTATCGGGACAGGGCGCGAGACCCAGTACTTC. Protein sequence: CASSSIGTGRETQYF.

This clonotype was seen more than once but under ten times. The chain links TRBV28 to TRBJ2-3; 13 bases agree with TRBD2. The CDR3 contains 17 residues. Losses at the gene ends were 6 bases for V and 3 bases for J; bases not matched to a gene: 9. Germline V lookup: CDR1 MDHEN, CDR2 SYDVKM. CDR3 sequence reads: CASRHDLGLAGTDTQYF. The DNA for the CDR3 is TGTGCCAGCAGGCACGATCTGGGACTAGCGGGGACAGATACGCAGTATTTT.

V usage is TRBV5-1 and J usage is TRBJ1-1; 7 bases line up with TRBD1. Germline CDR1 reads SGHRS; CDR2 reads YFSETQ. J gave up 1 base and V 0 bases, and 6 bases lay outside the gene matches. CDR3 length: 16 residues. CDR3 coding DNA: TGCGCCAGCAGCTTGGTACCTACAGGGGAGAACACTGAAGCTTTCTTT. The encoded protein is CASSLVPTGENTEAFF.

The chain employs TRBV7-9 and TRBJ2-5; perhaps TRBD1 as D (5 bases). The CDR3 is 15 amino acids. Trimming cost V 1 base and J 2 bases, with 11 bases left between them. Germline V gene lookup returns CDR1 SEHNR and CDR2 FQNEAQ (reference sequence). Here the CDR3 reads CASSLGARTQETQYF. The DNA of the CDR3 is TGTGCCAGCAGCTTAGGGGCCCGGACACAAGAGACCCAGTACTTC.

The V gene is TRBV4-1, the J gene TRBJ1-1; D not certain. The CDR3 is 14 amino acids. Germline V CDR1 and CDR2: MGHRA, YSYEKL. Trimming stripped 8 bases from V and 6 bases from J, with 19 bases between. CDR3 DNA: TGCGCCAGCCGCTACAAGGGTGAGGACTCTGAAGCTTTCTTT. As protein: CASRYKGEDSEAFF.